These T cell receptor beta chains were read from a single sample in a study of beta chain features in type 1 diabetes. Some clones are missing from TCRdb's copy, which holds only in-frame ones; the method was immunoSEQ multiplex PCR. The table lists 390,000 or so clones, about 15% of them singletons, with less than 0.04% in the top ten. The sample comprised naive CD4+ T cells from blood. Receptors were obtained from a man in his thirties or forties in good health. CDR3s include the opening cysteine and the closing phenylalanine or tryptophan.

TRBV14	TRBJ2-7	CASSQRDRGLYEQYF
TRBV20-1	TRBJ2-1	CSALFYNEQFF
TRBV9	TRBJ2-5	CASGAPVTQYF
TRBV9	TRBJ2-5	CASSTFRDYLYF
TRBV29-1	TRBJ2-6	CSARTGRPSGANVLTF
TRBV5-6	TRBJ2-1	CASSYDGEYSYNEQFF
TRBV6-6	TRBJ2-5	CASRRSPGQETQYF
TRBV10-3	TRBJ2-3	CAISGAGQGPDTQYF
TRBV19	TRBJ1-2	CASSSTGTGGNGYTF
TRBV28	TRBJ2-3	CASSPPQRTDTQYF
TRBV10-3	TRBJ2-2	CAITGGADTGELFF
TRBV4-3	TRBJ1-5	CASSQGVKQPQHF
TRBV7-2	TRBJ2-3	CASSGYTDTQYF
TRBV4-3	TRBJ1-2	CASSTGTSNYGYTF
TRBV11-3	TRBJ2-2	CASSRTLASGPNTGELFF
TRBV25-1	TRBJ2-3	CASGSGTTDTQYF
TRBV7-6	TRBJ2-3	CASSLSAGLGTDTQYF
TRBV5-1	TRBJ2-5	CASSWQTGLVETQYF
TRBV7-9	TRBJ2-5	CASSSQRLAGGHETQYF
TRBV5-1	TRBJ2-1	CASSGLAGNNEQFF
TRBV2	TRBJ1-4	CASSRDTTNEKLFF
TRBV5-4	TRBJ2-3	CASSLVSSFSLDPSTDTQYF
TRBV7-2	TRBJ2-2	CASSLTSGAGTGELFF
TRBV29-1	TRBJ1-1	CSVPGPGRTEAFF
TRBV30	TRBJ2-5	CAWGTSGGVEETQYF
TRBV4-1	TRBJ2-5	CASSRQGLPQETQYF
TRBV20-1	TRBJ1-1	CSASPTIPAFF
TRBV29-1	TRBJ2-3	CSVGPDTQYF
TRBV5-6	TRBJ2-2	CASSLVGQGAGELFF
TRBV5-4	TRBJ2-1	CASSGLAASGEQFF
TRBV2	TRBJ2-1	CASRQDPYNEQFF